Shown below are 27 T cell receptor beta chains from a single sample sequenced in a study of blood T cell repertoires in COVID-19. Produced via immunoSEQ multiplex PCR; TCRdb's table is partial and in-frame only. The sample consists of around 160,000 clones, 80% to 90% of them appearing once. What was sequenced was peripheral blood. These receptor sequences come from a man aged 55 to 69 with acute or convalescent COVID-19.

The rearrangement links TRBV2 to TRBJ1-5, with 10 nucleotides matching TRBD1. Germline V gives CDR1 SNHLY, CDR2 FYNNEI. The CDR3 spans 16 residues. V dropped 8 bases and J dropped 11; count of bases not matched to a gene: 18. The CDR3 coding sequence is TGTGCCAGCGCCCTGACCGGGACAGGGGTTAGTGGGGCCCAGCATTTT. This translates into CASALTGTGVSGAQHF.

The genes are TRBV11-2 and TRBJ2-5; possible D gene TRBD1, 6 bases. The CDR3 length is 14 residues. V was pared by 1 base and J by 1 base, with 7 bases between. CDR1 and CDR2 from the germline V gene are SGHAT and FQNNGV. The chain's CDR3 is CASSLAGAQETQYF. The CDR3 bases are TGTGCCAGCAGCTTAGCAGGGGCCCAAGAGACCCAGTACTTC.

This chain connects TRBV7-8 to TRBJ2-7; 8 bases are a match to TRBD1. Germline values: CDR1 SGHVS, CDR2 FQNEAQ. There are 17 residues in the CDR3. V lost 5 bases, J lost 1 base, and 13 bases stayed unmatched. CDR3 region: CASSARTGRRGSYEQYF. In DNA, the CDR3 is TGTGCCAGCAGCGCCAGGACAGGGCGGCGGGGTTCCTACGAGCAGTACTTC. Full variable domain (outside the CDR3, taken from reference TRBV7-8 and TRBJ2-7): GAGVSQSPRYKVAKRGQDVALRCDPISGHVSLFWYQQALGQGPEFLTYFQNEAQLDKSGLPSDRFFAERPEGSVSTLKIQRTQQEDSAVYLCASSARTGRRGSYEQYFGPGTRLTVT.

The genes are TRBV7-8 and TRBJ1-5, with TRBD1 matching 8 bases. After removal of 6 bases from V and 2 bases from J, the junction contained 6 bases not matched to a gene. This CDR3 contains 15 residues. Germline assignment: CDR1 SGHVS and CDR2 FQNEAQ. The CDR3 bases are TGTGCCAGCAGACCCGAGACAGGGGGCAATCAGCCCCAGCATTTT. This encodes CASRPETGGNQPQHF.

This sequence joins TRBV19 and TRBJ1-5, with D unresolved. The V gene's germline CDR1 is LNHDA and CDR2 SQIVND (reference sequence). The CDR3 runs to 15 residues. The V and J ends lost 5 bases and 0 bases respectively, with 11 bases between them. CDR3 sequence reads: CASSLAVDSNQPQHF. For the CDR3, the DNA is TGTGCCAGTAGTCTGGCAGTCGATAGCAATCAGCCCCAGCATTTT.

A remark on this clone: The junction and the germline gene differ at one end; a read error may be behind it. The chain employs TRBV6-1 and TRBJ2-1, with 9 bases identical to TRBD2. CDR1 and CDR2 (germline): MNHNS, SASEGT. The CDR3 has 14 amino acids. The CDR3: CASSEPGGRVYPIF. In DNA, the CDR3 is TGTGCCAGCAGTGAACCGGGCGGGAGGGTCTACCCCATCTTC.

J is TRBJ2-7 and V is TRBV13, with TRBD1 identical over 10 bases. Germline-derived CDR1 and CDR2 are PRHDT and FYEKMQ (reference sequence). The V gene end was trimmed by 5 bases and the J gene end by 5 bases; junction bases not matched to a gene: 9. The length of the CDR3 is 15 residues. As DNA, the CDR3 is TGTGCCAGCAGCCCCCTGGGGGACAGGGGCCACGAGCAGTACTTC. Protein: CASSPLGDRGHEQYF.

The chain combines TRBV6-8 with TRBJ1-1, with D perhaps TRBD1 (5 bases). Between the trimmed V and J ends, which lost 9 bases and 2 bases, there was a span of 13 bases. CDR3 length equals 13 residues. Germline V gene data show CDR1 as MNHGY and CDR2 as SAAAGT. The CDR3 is CARTSRGNTEAFF. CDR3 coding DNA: TGTGCCAGGACAAGTAGGGGAAACACTGAAGCTTTCTTT.

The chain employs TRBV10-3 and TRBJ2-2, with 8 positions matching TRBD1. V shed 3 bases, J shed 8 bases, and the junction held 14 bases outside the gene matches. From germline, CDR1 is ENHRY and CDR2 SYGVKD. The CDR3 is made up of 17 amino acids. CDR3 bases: TGTGCCATCAGTGATCCAGACGGGCAGGGGGCGCATGGGGAGCTGTTTTTT. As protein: CAISDPDGQGAHGELFF.

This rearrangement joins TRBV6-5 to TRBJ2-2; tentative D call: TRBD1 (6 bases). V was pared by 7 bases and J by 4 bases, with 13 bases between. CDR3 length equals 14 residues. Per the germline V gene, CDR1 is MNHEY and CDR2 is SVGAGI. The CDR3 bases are TGTGCCAGCATTACTACAGGGACCACCGGGGAGCTGTTTTTT. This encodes CASITTGTTGELFF.

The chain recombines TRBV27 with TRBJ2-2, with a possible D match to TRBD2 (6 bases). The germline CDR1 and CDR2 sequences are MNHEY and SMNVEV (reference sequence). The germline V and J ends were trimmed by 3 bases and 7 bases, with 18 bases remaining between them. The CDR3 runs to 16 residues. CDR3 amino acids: CASSLGTPDLGGELFF. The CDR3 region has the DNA TGTGCCAGCAGTTTGGGGACTCCGGATTTGGGCGGGGAGCTGTTTTTT.

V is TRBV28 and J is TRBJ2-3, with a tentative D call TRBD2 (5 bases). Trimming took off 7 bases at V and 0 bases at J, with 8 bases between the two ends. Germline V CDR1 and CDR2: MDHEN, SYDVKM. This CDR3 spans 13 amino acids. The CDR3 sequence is CASMGRSTDTQYF. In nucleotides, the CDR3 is TGTGCCAGCATGGGGAGAAGCACAGATACGCAGTATTTT.

The CDR3 reads CASSLNFRASGLGEQYF. Here the CDR3 DNA reads TGTGCCAGCAGTTTAAATTTTAGGGCTAGCGGCCTAGGCGAGCAGTACTTC. This chain uses TRBV27 with TRBJ2-7; TRBD2 agrees at 7 bases. The CDR3 loop spans 17 amino acids. CDR1 is MNHEY and CDR2 is SMNVEV in the germline V gene (reference sequence). After removal of 2 bases from V and 6 bases from J, the junction contained 16 bases not matched to a gene.

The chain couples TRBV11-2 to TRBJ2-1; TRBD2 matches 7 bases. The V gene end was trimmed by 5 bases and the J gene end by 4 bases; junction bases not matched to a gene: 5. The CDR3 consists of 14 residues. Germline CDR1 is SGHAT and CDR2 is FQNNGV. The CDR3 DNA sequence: TGTGCCAGCAGCCGAGCGCGGGAGTACAATGAGCAGTTCTTC. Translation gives CASSRAREYNEQFF.

CDR3 DNA: TGCGCCAGCAGCTTGGACCGCGGAGGGTCTGGCCTTGAAGCTTTCTTT. It yields the protein CASSLDRGGSGLEAFF. The chain joins TRBV5-1 to TRBJ1-1; the D is unclear. The CDR3 has 16 residues. Between the trimmed V and J ends, which lost 0 bases and 7 bases, there was a span of 19 bases. Looked up from germline, CDR1 is SGHRS and CDR2 is YFSETQ.

CDR3 nucleotides: TGTGCCAACCCGTCAGGTCCCCCAGAGACCCAGTACTTC. It is translated as CANPSGPPETQYF. The chain employs TRBV27 and TRBJ2-5; D call uncertain. Germline values: CDR1 MNHEY, CDR2 SMNVEV (reference sequence). V shed 10 bases and J shed 4 bases, with 16 bases lying between them. The CDR3 runs 13 residues.

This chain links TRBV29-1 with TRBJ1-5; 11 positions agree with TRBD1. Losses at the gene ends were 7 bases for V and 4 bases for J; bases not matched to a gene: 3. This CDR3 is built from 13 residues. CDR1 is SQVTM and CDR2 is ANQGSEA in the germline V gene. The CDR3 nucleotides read TGCAGCGGGACAGGGGGCGGTAATCAGCCCCAGCATTTT. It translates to CSGTGGGNQPQHF.

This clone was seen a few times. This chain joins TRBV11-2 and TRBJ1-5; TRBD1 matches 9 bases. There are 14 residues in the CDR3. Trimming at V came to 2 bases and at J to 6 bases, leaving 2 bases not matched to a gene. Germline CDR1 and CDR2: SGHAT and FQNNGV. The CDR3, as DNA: TGTGCCAGCAGCTTAACAGGGGGCGGTCAGCCCCAGCATTTT. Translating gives CASSLTGGGQPQHF.

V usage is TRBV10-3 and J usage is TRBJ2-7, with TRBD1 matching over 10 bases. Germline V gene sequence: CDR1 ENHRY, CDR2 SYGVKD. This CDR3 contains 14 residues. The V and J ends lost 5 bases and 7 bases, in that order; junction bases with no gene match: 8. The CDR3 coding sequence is TGTGCCATCAGTAGTGGACAGGGGGACCGAGAGCAGTACTTC. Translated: CAISSGQGDREQYF.

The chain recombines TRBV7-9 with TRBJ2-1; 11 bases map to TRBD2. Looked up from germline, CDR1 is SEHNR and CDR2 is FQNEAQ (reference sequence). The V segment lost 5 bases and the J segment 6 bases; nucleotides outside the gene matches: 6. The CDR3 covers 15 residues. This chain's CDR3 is CASSPIAGGGNEQFF. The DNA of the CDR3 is TGTGCCAGCAGCCCGATAGCGGGAGGGGGCAATGAGCAGTTCTTC.

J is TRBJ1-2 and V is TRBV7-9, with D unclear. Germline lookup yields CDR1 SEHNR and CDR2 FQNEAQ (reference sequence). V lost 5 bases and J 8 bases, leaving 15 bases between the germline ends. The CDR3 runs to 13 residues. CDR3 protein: CASSATGLQGYTF. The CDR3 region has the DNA TGTGCCAGCAGCGCGACGGGTTTGCAGGGCTACACCTTC.

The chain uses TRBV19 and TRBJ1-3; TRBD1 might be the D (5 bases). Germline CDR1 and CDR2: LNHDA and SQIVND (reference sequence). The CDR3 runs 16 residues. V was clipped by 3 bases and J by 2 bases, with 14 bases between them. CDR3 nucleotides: TGTGCCAGTAGTATCGACGGGACTTCTACTGGAAACACCATATATTTT. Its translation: CASSIDGTSTGNTIYF.

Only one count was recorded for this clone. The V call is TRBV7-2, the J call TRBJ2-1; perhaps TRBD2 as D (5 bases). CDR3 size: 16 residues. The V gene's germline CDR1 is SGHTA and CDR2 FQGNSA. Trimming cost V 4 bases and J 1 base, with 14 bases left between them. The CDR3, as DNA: TGTGCCAGCAGCTCTAGCCCGGCAGCTTCCTACAATGAGCAGTTCTTC. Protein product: CASSSSPAASYNEQFF.

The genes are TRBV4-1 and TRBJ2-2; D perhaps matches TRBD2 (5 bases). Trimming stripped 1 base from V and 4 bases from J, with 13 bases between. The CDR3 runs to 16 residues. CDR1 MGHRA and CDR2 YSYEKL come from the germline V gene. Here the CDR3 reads CASSQVRLILTGELFF. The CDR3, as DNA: TGCGCCAGCAGCCAAGTGCGACTAATCCTCACCGGGGAGCTGTTTTTT.

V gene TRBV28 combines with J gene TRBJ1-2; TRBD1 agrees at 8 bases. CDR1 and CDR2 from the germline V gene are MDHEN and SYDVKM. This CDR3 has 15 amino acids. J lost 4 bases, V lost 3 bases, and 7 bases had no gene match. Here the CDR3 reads CASSFRDRGFYGYTF. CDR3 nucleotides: TGTGCCAGCAGTTTTCGTGACAGGGGCTTCTATGGCTACACCTTC.

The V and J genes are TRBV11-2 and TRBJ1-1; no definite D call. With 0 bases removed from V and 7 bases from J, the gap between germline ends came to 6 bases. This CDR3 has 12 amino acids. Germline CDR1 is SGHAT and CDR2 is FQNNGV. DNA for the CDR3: TGTGCCAGCAGCTTAGATCGGGGTGAAGCTTTCTTT. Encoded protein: CASSLDRGEAFF.

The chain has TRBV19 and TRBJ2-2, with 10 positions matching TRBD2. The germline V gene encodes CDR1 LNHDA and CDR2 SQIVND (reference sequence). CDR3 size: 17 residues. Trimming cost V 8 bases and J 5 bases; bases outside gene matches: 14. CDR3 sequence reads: CASVSGTSDIWTGELFF. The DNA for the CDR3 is TGTGCCAGTGTGTCCGGGACTAGCGATATTTGGACCGGGGAGCTGTTTTTT.